Presented here are 7 T cell receptor beta chains from one specimen sequenced in a study of T cell changes during pregnancy in multiple sclerosis. Data came from immunoSEQ multiplex PCR; TCRdb stores just in-frame clones and leaves some out. This sample has 35,000 to 45,000 clones, with around nine tenths found just once. The sequencing here drew on CD4+ T cells from peripheral blood mononuclear cells, taken after pregnancy. The receptors were sampled from a female donor with multiple sclerosis, enrolled in a pregnancy study.

Worth noting for this clone: A read error may be the cause here, since a much bigger clone is one base away. Different DNA sequences within this sample yield the same CDR3. The genes are TRBV19 and TRBJ2-7, with a tentative D call TRBD2 (6 bases). Per the germline V gene, CDR1 is LNHDA and CDR2 is SQIVND (reference sequence). This CDR3 spans 15 amino acids. The germline V and J ends were trimmed by 6 bases and 2 bases, with 17 bases remaining between them. Here the CDR3 DNA reads TGTGCCAGTAGCGTATCGGGACTCACCACCTACGAGCAGTACTTC. It is translated as CASSVSGLTTYEQYF.

V is TRBV7-2 and J is TRBJ1-4, with TRBD1 as a possible D gene (5 bases). V gave up 3 bases and J gave up 8 bases, with 10 bases separating them. Germline CDR1 SGHTA, CDR2 FQGNSA. CDR3 length equals 13 residues. The CDR3 coding sequence is TGTGCCAGCAGCTTCAGGGTTCTGGAAAAACTGTTTTTT. It encodes CASSFRVLEKLFF. Combining the CDR3 with reference TRBV7-2 and TRBJ1-4 gives the whole variable domain GAGVSQSPSNKVTEKGKDVELRCDPISGHTALYWYRQSLGQGLEFLIYFQGNSAPDKSGLPSDRFSAERTGGSVSTLTIQRTQQEDSAVYLCASSFRVLEKLFFGSGTQLSVL.

The chain uses TRBV7-3 and TRBJ1-1, with a possible D match to TRBD1 (5 bases). V was pared by 6 bases and J by 0 bases, with 8 bases between. CDR3 length: 13 residues. In germline, CDR1 is SGHTA, CDR2 FQGTGA. The chain's CDR3 is CASSQGVNTEAFF. CDR3 nucleotide sequence: TGTGCCAGCAGTCAGGGCGTGAACACTGAAGCTTTCTTT.

The chain has TRBV29-1 and TRBJ1-4, with no clear D. V lost 6 bases, J lost 5 bases, and 10 bases lay in between. The CDR3 is 12 residues long. Germline V lookup: CDR1 SQVTM, CDR2 ANQGSEA. CDR3 in DNA: TGCAGCGTCCTCCCCCTCAATGAAAAACTGTTTTTT. Its translation: CSVLPLNEKLFF.

The chain joins TRBV29-1 to TRBJ2-2, with a possible D match to TRBD2 (5 bases). Germline CDR1 SQVTM, CDR2 ANQGSEA. This CDR3 region has 13 residues. With 5 bases removed from V and 3 bases from J, the gap between germline ends came to 10 bases. The CDR3 sequence: CSVRGDHTGELFF. The CDR3, as DNA: TGCAGCGTTCGGGGAGATCACACCGGGGAGCTGTTTTTT.

V usage is TRBV30 and J usage is TRBJ1-6, with D maybe TRBD1 (5 bases). Germline loops: CDR1 GTSNPN, CDR2 SVGIG (reference sequence). This CDR3 is 15 amino acids long. Between the trimmed V and J ends, which lost 2 bases and 6 bases, there was a span of 14 bases. The CDR3 protein is CAWSPLTDFNSPLHF. As DNA, the CDR3 is TGTGCCTGGAGTCCGTTGACAGATTTTAATTCACCCCTCCACTTT.

In regard to this clone: The sample carries other DNA sequences with the same CDR3. The chain combines TRBV6-5 with TRBJ1-2; 7 bases are shared with TRBD1. Germline V lookup: CDR1 MNHEY, CDR2 SVGAGI. This CDR3 is 15 amino acids long. V dropped 6 bases and J dropped 7; count of bases not matched to a gene: 14. This CDR3 reads CASSYGTEPKTGYTF. The CDR3, as DNA: TGTGCCAGCAGCTACGGGACAGAACCTAAAACTGGCTACACCTTC.